These 31 T cell receptor beta chains share one sample of origin, sequenced in a study of T cell repertoires in cytomegalovirus infection. TCRdb called the reads again in MiXCR, with one record for every CDR3 protein. Of around 100,000 distinct CDR3 sequences listed, roughly two fifths are singletons. Their cognate antigens are unknown. The starting material was CD8+ T cells from cultured PBMCs, obtained from culture after CMV antigen stimulation. These receptor sequences come from a human donor in good health (CMV status not recorded). Some clones in this sample may be carry-over from other donors' samples.

The chain combines TRBV7-4 with TRBJ2-2; 8 bases map to TRBD1. CDR3 length: 16 residues. The V gene end was trimmed by 5 bases and the J gene end by 4 bases; junction bases not matched to a gene: 9. The germline V gene encodes CDR1 SGHVT and CDR2 SQSDAQ. The CDR3 sequence is CASSHRQGTFTGELFF. The CDR3 region has the DNA TGTGCCAGCAGCCACAGACAGGGGACTTTCACCGGGGAGCTGTTTTTT. Complete variable domain (other parts from reference TRBV7-4 and TRBJ2-2): GAGVSQSPRYKVAKRGRDVALRCDSISGHVTLYWYRQTLGQGSEVLTYSQSDAQRDKSGRPSGRFSAERPERSVSTLKIQRTEQGDSAVYLCASSHRQGTFTGELFFGEGSRLTVL.

V gene TRBV19 combines with J gene TRBJ1-2; TRBD1 matches at 9 bases. Germline-derived CDR1 and CDR2 are LNHDA and SQIVND (reference sequence). The CDR3 has 15 amino acids. V gave up 5 bases and J gave up 6 bases; unmatched junction bases: 10. CDR3 loop: CASSGWDRASDGYTF. CDR3 DNA sequence: TGTGCCAGTAGTGGGTGGGACAGGGCGTCGGATGGCTACACCTTC.

This clonotype occurred many times. This rearrangement joins TRBV27 to TRBJ1-2, with D possibly matching TRBD1 (5 bases). Trimming shortened V by 0 bases and J by 2 bases, and 13 bases separated the two germline ends. Germline CDR1 is MNHEY and CDR2 is SMNVEV (reference sequence). The CDR3 is 16 amino acids. For the CDR3, the DNA is TGTGCCAGCAGTTTATCGACCGGGGACTTCAACTATGGCTACACCTTC. Protein sequence: CASSLSTGDFNYGYTF.

This clonotype was counted only a few times. The chain uses TRBV4-1 and TRBJ2-7, with TRBD2 as a possible D gene (6 bases). Germline CDR1 is MGHRA and CDR2 is YSYEKL. The V gene lost 1 base and the J gene lost 2 bases, with 15 bases spanning the gap. CDR3 length: 16 amino acids. CDR3: CASSQGRDSLTYEQYF. CDR3 bases: TGCGCCAGCAGCCAAGGCCGGGACTCTTTAACCTACGAGCAGTACTTC.

The V call is TRBV11-2, the J call TRBJ2-7; D not certain. Between the trimmed V and J ends, which lost 0 bases and 0 bases, there was a span of 9 bases. Germline CDR1 SGHAT, CDR2 FQNNGV. This CDR3 comprises 15 residues. The CDR3 sequence: CASSLEGLSSYEQYF. CDR3 nucleotides: TGTGCCAGCAGCTTAGAAGGCCTTAGCTCCTACGAGCAGTACTTC.

This clonotype was seen a handful of times. The chain couples TRBV4-1 to TRBJ2-1, with 9 bases that match TRBD2. Germline loops: CDR1 MGHRA, CDR2 YSYEKL. CDR3 length: 13 amino acids. The trim removed 3 bases at V and 8 bases at J, leaving 2 bases unmatched. CDR3 sequence: CASSQGTSHEQFF. The CDR3 nucleotides are TGCGCCAGCAGCCAGGGGACTAGCCATGAGCAGTTCTTC.

V and J are TRBV7-2 and TRBJ1-1; 8 bases fit TRBD1. Germline CDR1 SGHTA, CDR2 FQGNSA. V was pared by 6 bases and J by 3 bases, with 3 bases of the junction left unmatched. The CDR3 runs 13 residues. DNA of the CDR3: TGTGCCAGCAGTCCAGGGGGCCACACTGAAGCTTTCTTT. Its protein product is CASSPGGHTEAFF.

The genes are TRBV6-6 and TRBJ2-7; TRBD2 is a possible D gene (6 bases). CDR1 and CDR2 from the germline V gene are MNHNY and SVGAGI (reference sequence). This CDR3 region has 15 residues. Trimming pared 2 bases from V and 2 bases from J, leaving 13 bases between. CDR3: CASSYTPGLPYEQYF. The DNA of the CDR3 is TGTGCCAGCAGTTACACACCGGGACTTCCCTACGAGCAGTACTTC.

The rearrangement uses TRBV15 and TRBJ2-1; D is possibly TRBD2 (7 bases). The CDR3 runs to 16 residues. CDR1 and CDR2 from the germline V gene are LNHNV and YYDKDF (reference sequence). V dropped 0 bases and J dropped 5 bases, with 14 bases sitting between them. CDR3 amino acids: CATSRDLRGANNEQFF. CDR3 nucleotides: TGTGCCACCAGCAGAGATTTACGGGGGGCGAACAATGAGCAGTTCTTC.

The chain has TRBV7-9 and TRBJ1-3, with D possibly matching TRBD1 (5 bases). This CDR3 has 14 amino acids. V was clipped by 8 bases and J by 4 bases, with 15 bases between them. Germline lookup yields CDR1 SEHNR and CDR2 FQNEAQ (reference sequence). DNA for the CDR3: TGTGCCAGCGGGACCTCTATACTCGGAAACACCATATATTTT. Encoded protein: CASGTSILGNTIYF. Full variable domain (missing parts from reference TRBV7-9 and TRBJ1-3): DTGVSQNPRHKITKRGQNVTFRCDPISEHNRLYWYRQTLGQGPEFLTYFQNEAQLEKSRLLSDRFSAERPKGSFSTLEIQRTEQGDSAMYLCASGTSILGNTIYFGEGSWLTVV.

The V gene is TRBV7-6, the J gene TRBJ2-1; 11 nucleotides align to TRBD1. Trimming took 4 bases from V and 10 from J; bases not matched to a gene: 6. The CDR3 contains 14 residues. Looked up from germline, CDR1 is SGHVS and CDR2 is FNYEAQ. CDR3 bases: TGTGCCAGCAGCTGGGACAGGGGGGACATGGAGCAGTTCTTC. As protein: CASSWDRGDMEQFF.

This clonotype was observed a single time. The chain links TRBV11-3 to TRBJ2-1; 9 bases are shared with TRBD1. The CDR3 runs to 16 residues. CDR1 and CDR2 from the germline V gene are SGHNT and YENEEA. J lost 2 bases, V lost 4 bases, and 6 bases had no gene match. The CDR3 region is CASSSRTGVTYNEQFF. The CDR3 DNA follows: TGTGCCAGCAGCTCCCGGACAGGGGTAACCTACAATGAGCAGTTCTTC.

This clonotype came up a few times. The chain combines TRBV7-3 with TRBJ2-1, with 9 bases matching TRBD2. CDR3 length equals 15 residues. CDR1 SGHTA and CDR2 FQGTGA come from the germline V gene. The J segment lost 4 bases and the V segment lost 3 bases, leaving 4 bases of the junction unmatched. CDR3 amino acids: CASSLGGGAYNEQFF. For the CDR3, the DNA is TGTGCCAGCAGCTTGGGCGGGGGGGCTTACAATGAGCAGTTCTTC. Supplemented by reference TRBV7-3 and TRBJ2-1, the full variable domain reads GAGVSQTPSNKVTEKGKYVELRCDPISGHTALYWYRQSLGQGPEFLIYFQGTGAADDSGLPNDRFFAVRPEGSVSTLKIQRTERGDSAVYLCASSLGGGAYNEQFFGPGTRLTVL.

In its sample, this clonotype was seen a few times. The chain uses TRBV10-3 and TRBJ2-1; TRBD2 matches 8 bases. With V trimmed by 2 bases and J by 6 bases, 3 bases remained unmatched. The CDR3 sequence is 14 residues long. Germline V gives CDR1 ENHRY, CDR2 SYGVKD. Written as DNA, the CDR3 is TGTGCCATCAGTGAGGGGACTAGTGTCAATGAGCAGTTCTTC. It specifies CAISEGTSVNEQFF.

The chain is built from TRBV19 and TRBJ2-3; 13 bases are shared with TRBD2. Germline loops: CDR1 LNHDA, CDR2 SQIVND (reference sequence). The trim removed 6 bases at V and 2 bases at J, leaving 5 bases unmatched. The CDR3 runs 16 residues. This CDR3 reads CASSGTSGEITDTQYF. CDR3 nucleotide sequence: TGTGCCAGTAGCGGGACTAGCGGGGAGATCACAGATACGCAGTATTTT.

The chain recombines TRBV14 with TRBJ2-7, with D hard to call. Trimming left V 0 bases short and J 3 bases short, with 12 bases between. The CDR3 has 15 amino acids. Germline assignment: CDR1 SGHDN and CDR2 FVKESK. As DNA, the CDR3 is TGTGCCAGCAGCCAAGATAATGCCAGGTACTACGAGCAGTACTTC. Translation: CASSQDNARYYEQYF. Filled out from reference TRBV14 and TRBJ2-7, the complete variable domain reads EAGVTQFPSHSVIEKGQTVTLRCDPISGHDNLYWYRRVMGKEIKFLLHFVKESKQDESGMPNNRFLAERTGGTYSTLKVQPAELEDSGVYFCASSQDNARYYEQYFGPGTRLTVT.

The table lists this clonotype with many counts. The chain couples TRBV6-1 to TRBJ2-7; no reliable D call. The CDR3 totals 14 residues. CDR1 is MNHNS and CDR2 is SASEGT in the germline V gene. The germline V and J ends were trimmed by 3 bases and 0 bases, with 9 bases remaining between them. The CDR3 loop is CASSDTPSSYEQYF. The CDR3 DNA sequence: TGTGCCAGCAGTGACACCCCCTCCTCCTACGAGCAGTACTTC.

This clonotype was observed a handful of times. The chain employs TRBV11-1 and TRBJ2-7; a possible D gene is TRBD1 (7 bases). Germline-derived CDR1 and CDR2 are SGHAT and FQDESV (reference sequence). This CDR3 contains 14 residues. Trimming pared 4 bases from V and 2 bases from J, leaving 12 bases between. The DNA of the CDR3 is TGTGCCAGCAGCTCCCCAGGGGGGACCTACGAGCAGTACTTC. Protein product: CASSSPGGTYEQYF. Full variable domain (missing parts from reference TRBV11-1 and TRBJ2-7): EAEVAQSPRYKITEKSQAVAFWCDPISGHATLYWYRQILGQGPELLVQFQDESVVDDSQLPKDRFSAERLKGVDSTLKIQPAELGDSAMYLCASSSPGGTYEQYFGPGTRLTVT.

The chain employs TRBV7-9 and TRBJ1-2; 8 bases map to TRBD1. The CDR3 is made up of 16 amino acids. Unmatched junction bases numbered 9, after V lost 5 bases and J lost 1 base. Germline CDR1 and CDR2: SEHNR and FQNEAQ (reference sequence). The CDR3: CASSEPPGGHNYGYTF. The DNA of the CDR3 is TGTGCCAGCAGCGAACCTCCAGGGGGCCATAACTATGGCTACACCTTC.

This clonotype showed up just a few times. The chain recombines TRBV19 with TRBJ1-1; perhaps TRBD1 as D (6 bases). Trimming stripped 4 bases from V and 5 bases from J, with 11 bases between. In germline, CDR1 is LNHDA, CDR2 SQIVND (reference sequence). The CDR3 runs 13 residues. For the CDR3, the DNA is TGTGCCAGTAGTACAGGGGTGGGAACTGAAGCTTTCTTT. Translated, it gives CASSTGVGTEAFF.

Many counts were recorded for this clonotype. J is TRBJ1-1 and V is TRBV27, with 8 bases that match TRBD1. Unmatched junction bases numbered 7, after V lost 6 bases and J lost 4 bases. Germline V gene lookup returns CDR1 MNHEY and CDR2 SMNVEV (reference sequence). The CDR3 has 14 amino acids. This CDR3 reads CASSLDRAGTEAFF. The DNA of the CDR3 is TGTGCCAGCAGCCTGGACAGGGCGGGCACTGAAGCTTTCTTT.

The chain has TRBV12-3 or TRBV12-4 and TRBJ1-2; D perhaps matches TRBD1 (5 bases). V lost 10 bases and J 8 bases, leaving 14 bases between the germline ends. This CDR3 has 11 amino acids. The CDR3 loop is CAIRYGGGYTF. The CDR3 DNA follows: TGTGCCATCCGTTACGGGGGGGGCTACACCTTC.

V and J are TRBV18 and TRBJ2-2, with 9 bases that match TRBD2. J lost 4 bases, V lost 0 bases, and 6 bases had no gene match. CDR3 size: 17 residues. Germline CDR1 and CDR2: KGHSH and LQKENI. In DNA, the CDR3 is TGTGCCAGCTCACCACCGTTAGCGGGGGAGATCACCGGGGAGCTGTTTTTT. Its translation is CASSPPLAGEITGELFF.

A few counts support this clonotype. This chain uses TRBV7-6 with TRBJ2-2; 8 bases are a match to TRBD1. V shed 3 bases, J shed 3 bases, and the junction held 6 bases outside the gene matches. This CDR3 region has 16 residues. The V gene's germline CDR1 is SGHVS and CDR2 FNYEAQ. This CDR3 is CASSLRAGGDTGELFF. The CDR3, as DNA: TGTGCCAGCAGCTTGAGGGCAGGGGGCGACACCGGGGAGCTGTTTTTT.

The chain employs TRBV11-2 and TRBJ1-2; TRBD1 might be the D (6 bases). The germline gives CDR1 SGHAT, CDR2 FQNNGV. Trimming took 3 bases from V and 3 from J, leaving 14 bases between them. This CDR3 has 15 residues. Here the CDR3 DNA reads TGTGCCAGCAGCTTCCCAGGGGCGGAGGACTATGGCTACACCTTC. The encoded protein is CASSFPGAEDYGYTF.

The chain has TRBV12-3 or TRBV12-4 and TRBJ1-1, with no clear D. The CDR3 is made up of 14 amino acids. The ends were cut back, 1 base at V and 2 bases at J, with 8 bases in the middle. In DNA form, the CDR3 reads TGTGCCAGCAGTTTAGTAACGGGTAACACTGAAGCTTTCTTT. It codes for CASSLVTGNTEAFF.

The chain combines TRBV6-5 with TRBJ2-5; unclear D gene. The germline V gene has CDR1 MNHEY and CDR2 SVGAGI. Trimming removed 2 bases from V and 0 bases from J, with 4 bases in between. The CDR3 has 13 amino acids. The CDR3 region is CASSYVYQETQYF. Here the CDR3 DNA reads TGTGCCAGCAGTTACGTGTACCAAGAGACCCAGTACTTC.

This chain joins TRBV18 and TRBJ2-3; 7 bases line up with TRBD1. The V segment lost 6 bases and the J segment 3 bases; nucleotides outside the gene matches: 6. Germline CDR1 and CDR2: KGHSH and LQKENI. The CDR3 is made up of 14 amino acids. In nucleotides, the CDR3 is TGTGCCAGCTCCCCAGGGGGAAAAACAGATACGCAGTATTTT. This sequence encodes CASSPGGKTDTQYF.

V is TRBV6-1 and J is TRBJ2-2; the D call may be TRBD1 or TRBD2 (5 bases each). Trimming stripped 1 base from V and 10 bases from J, with 16 bases between. The CDR3 consists of 15 residues. From germline, CDR1 is MNHNS and CDR2 SASEGT. CDR3 sequence: CASSEVRGRRLELFF. CDR3 nucleotides: TGTGCCAGCAGTGAAGTAAGGGGAAGGAGGCTGGAGCTGTTTTTT.

The table lists this clonotype with a few counts. This chain uses TRBV20-1 with TRBJ1-1; no firm D call. Trimming took 1 base from V and 6 from J, leaving 18 bases between them. The germline V gene encodes CDR1 DFQATT and CDR2 SNEGSKA (reference sequence). This CDR3 has 15 residues. This CDR3 reads CSARGATGRWAEAFF. CDR3 coding DNA: TGCAGTGCTAGAGGCGCCACCGGGCGATGGGCTGAAGCTTTCTTT.

The chain combines TRBV12-3 or TRBV12-4 with TRBJ2-3; a possible D gene is TRBD1 (6 bases). This CDR3 has 14 residues. V was clipped by 3 bases and J by 4 bases, with 11 bases between them. The DNA for the CDR3 is TGTGCCAGCAGTTTTTACAGGGTGGCAGATACGCAGTATTTT. Translation: CASSFYRVADTQYF.